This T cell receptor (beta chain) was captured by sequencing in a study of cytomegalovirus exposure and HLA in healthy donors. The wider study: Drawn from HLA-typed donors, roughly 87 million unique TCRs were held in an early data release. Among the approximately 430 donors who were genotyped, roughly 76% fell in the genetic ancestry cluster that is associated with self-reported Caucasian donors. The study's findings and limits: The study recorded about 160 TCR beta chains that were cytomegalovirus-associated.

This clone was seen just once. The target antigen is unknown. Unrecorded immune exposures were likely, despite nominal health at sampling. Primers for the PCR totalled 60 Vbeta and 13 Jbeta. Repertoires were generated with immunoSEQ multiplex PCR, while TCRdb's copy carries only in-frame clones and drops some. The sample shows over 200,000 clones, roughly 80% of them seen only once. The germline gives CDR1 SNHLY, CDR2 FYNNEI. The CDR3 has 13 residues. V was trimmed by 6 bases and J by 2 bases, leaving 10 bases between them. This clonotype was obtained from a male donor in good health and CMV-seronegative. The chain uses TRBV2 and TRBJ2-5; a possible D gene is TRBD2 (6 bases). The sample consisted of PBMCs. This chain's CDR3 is CASRRDLQETQYF. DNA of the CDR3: TGTGCCAGCAGAAGGGACTTACAAGAGACCCAGTACTTC.